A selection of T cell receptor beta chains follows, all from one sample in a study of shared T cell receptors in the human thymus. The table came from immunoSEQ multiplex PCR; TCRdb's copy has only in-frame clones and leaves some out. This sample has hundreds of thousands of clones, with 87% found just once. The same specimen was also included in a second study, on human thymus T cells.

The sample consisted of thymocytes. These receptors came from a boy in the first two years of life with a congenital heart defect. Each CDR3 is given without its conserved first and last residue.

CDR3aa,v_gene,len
ASSPHEKTGAGTEAF,TRBV5-1,15
ASSFWAGGETQY,TRBV27,12
ASSVRSLTGALPYEQY,TRBV5-6,16
ASSLGGRRPNTGELF,TRBV5-4,15
ASSVGTRNNYT,TRBV6-5,11
ATSSGDRGDYEQY,TRBV15,13
ASGLFWAGGADTEAF,TRBV12-5,15
ASSEAYGQATYEQY,TRBV6-1,14
ASSLPREWGYT,TRBV7-4,11
ASSLAREGETEAF,TRBV5-4,13
ASKKDRDYGYT,TRBV5-1,11
ASSFYRRANTEAF,TRBV28,13
ASMSGTGGSPLH,TRBV5-1,12
ASSYRGLQETQY,TRBV9,12
ASSRPDRGRPDTEAF,TRBV5-6,15
ASSSQPDSSYEQY,TRBV19,13
ASIPEGAGDQPQH,TRBV19,13